The TCR beta chain under discussion was sequenced for a study of blood T cell repertoires in COVID-19. Study-wide background: Donors in the United States, Italy and Spain gave samples during acute or convalescent COVID-19.

Cohort 3 donors counted as recovered after two negative PCRs, clearance, or resolved symptoms. Sequencing used immunoSEQ multiplex PCR; TCRdb keeps in-frame clones, though not all of them. The sample holds roughly 400,000 clones, 90% seen once. Germline CDR1 is KGHSH and CDR2 is LQKENI. This CDR3 is built from 15 residues. J lost 7 bases, V lost 3 bases, and 6 bases had no gene match. The rearrangement links TRBV18 to TRBJ1-5, with 10 bases aligning to TRBD1. The sequenced material came from PBMCs or T cells enriched from blood (not recorded which). The source is a man younger than 30 who had recovered from COVID-19. CDR3 residues: CASSPRRDRGQPQHF. The DNA of the CDR3 is TGTGCCAGCTCACCCCGTCGGGACAGGGGACAGCCCCAGCATTTT.